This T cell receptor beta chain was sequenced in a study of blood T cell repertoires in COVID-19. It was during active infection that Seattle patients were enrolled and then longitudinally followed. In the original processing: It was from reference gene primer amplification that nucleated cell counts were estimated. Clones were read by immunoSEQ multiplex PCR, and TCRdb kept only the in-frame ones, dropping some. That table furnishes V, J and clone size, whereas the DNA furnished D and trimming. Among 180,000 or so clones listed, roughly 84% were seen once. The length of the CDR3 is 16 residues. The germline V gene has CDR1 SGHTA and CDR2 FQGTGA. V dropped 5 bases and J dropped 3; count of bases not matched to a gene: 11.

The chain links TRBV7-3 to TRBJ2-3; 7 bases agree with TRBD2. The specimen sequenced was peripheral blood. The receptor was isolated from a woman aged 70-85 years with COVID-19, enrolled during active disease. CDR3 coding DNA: TGTGCCAGCAGCCCCGGACTAGGAGTAGTAACAGATACGCAGTATTTT. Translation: CASSPGLGVVTDTQYF.